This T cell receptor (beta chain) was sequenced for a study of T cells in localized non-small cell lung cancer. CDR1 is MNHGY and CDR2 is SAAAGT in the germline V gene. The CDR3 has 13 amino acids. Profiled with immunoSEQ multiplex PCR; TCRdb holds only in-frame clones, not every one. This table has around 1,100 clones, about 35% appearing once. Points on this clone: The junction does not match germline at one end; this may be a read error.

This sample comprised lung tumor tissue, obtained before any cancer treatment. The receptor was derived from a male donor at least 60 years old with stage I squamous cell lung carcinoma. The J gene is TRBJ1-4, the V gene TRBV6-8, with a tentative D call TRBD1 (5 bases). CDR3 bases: TGTGCCAACAGTTTTCGGACATATGAAAAACTGTTTTTT. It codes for CANSFRTYEKLFF.